The 16 T cell receptor beta chains given below trace back to one sample, sequenced in a study of blood T cell repertoires in COVID-19. The data were produced by immunoSEQ multiplex PCR, yet TCRdb's version contains in-frame clones alone and is incomplete. The sample records about 270,000 clones, about 83% being singletons. Sequencing input: peripheral blood. These receptors were taken from a man at least 80 years old with acute or convalescent COVID-19.

The chain joins TRBV3-1 (or the pseudogene TRBV3-2) to TRBJ2-1, with D possibly TRBD2 on 6 matching bases. Germline loops: CDR1 LGHDT, CDR2 YNNKEL (reference sequence). V was pared by 2 bases and J by 6 bases, with 14 bases between. CDR3 length equals 15 residues. The CDR3 nucleotides are TGTGCCAGCAGCCAACCGGGACTTCAGTCCAATGAGCAGTTCTTC. It specifies CASSQPGLQSNEQFF.

The V call is TRBV19, the J call TRBJ2-2, with TRBD1 identical over 9 bases. Germline V CDR1 and CDR2: LNHDA, SQIVND (reference sequence). The length of the CDR3 is 17 residues. The junction had 14 bases not matched to a gene; V was cut back by 5 bases and J by 7 bases. CDR3 loop: CASSPSLQGATVGELFF. Here the CDR3 DNA reads TGTGCCAGTAGTCCCTCCCTACAGGGGGCAACTGTCGGGGAGCTGTTTTTT.

This rearrangement joins TRBV28 to TRBJ2-3, with D unresolved. The CDR3 contains 14 residues. Germline V gene sequence: CDR1 MDHEN, CDR2 SYDVKM. Trimming cost V 3 bases and J 1 base, with 8 bases left between them. In nucleotides, the CDR3 is TGTGCCAGCAGTTTGGGCACACGCACAGATACGCAGTATTTT. It specifies CASSLGTRTDTQYF.

This chain uses TRBV3-1 (or the pseudogene TRBV3-2) with TRBJ1-2, with 7 bases identical to TRBD1. From germline, CDR1 is LGHDT and CDR2 YNNKEL (reference sequence). V shed 1 base, J shed 8 bases, and the junction held 10 bases outside the gene matches. This CDR3 region has 15 residues. The CDR3 DNA is TGTGCCAGCAGCCAAGCCGGCCAGGGGGGACGCGGCTACACCTTC. Amino acids: CASSQAGQGGRGYTF.

The rearrangement uses TRBV5-1 and TRBJ2-5; 7 positions match TRBD2. Germline lookup yields CDR1 SGHRS and CDR2 YFSETQ. There are 15 residues in the CDR3. V lost 4 bases to trimming and J lost 2 bases; unmatched junction nucleotides: 8. Here the CDR3 reads CASSAASGGQETQYF. In DNA form, the CDR3 reads TGCGCCAGCAGCGCCGCTAGCGGAGGACAAGAGACCCAGTACTTC.

Here the CDR3 DNA reads TGCGCCAGCAAACGGGACTCTGGGTCCGGGGAGCTGTTTTTT. Protein: CASKRDSGSGELFF. The V call is TRBV10-1, the J call TRBJ2-2, with a possible D match to TRBD2 (6 bases). The CDR3 spans 14 residues. V gave up 7 bases and J gave up 6 bases, with 15 bases separating them. Germline-derived CDR1 and CDR2 are WNHNN and SYGVQD (reference sequence).

Of note for this clone: Other DNA sequences in the same sample also yield this CDR3. The CDR3 DNA sequence: TGCGCCAGCAGCTTGGCGGCAGGGGGAGAGACCCAGTACTTC. This translates into CASSLAAGGETQYF. The chain employs TRBV5-1 and TRBJ2-5; 7 bases are shared with TRBD1. J was trimmed by 4 bases and V by 0 bases; bases with no gene match: 3. This CDR3 is built from 14 residues. Looked up from germline, CDR1 is SGHRS and CDR2 is YFSETQ.

There are a few counts of this clone. The chain recombines TRBV25-1 with TRBJ1-2; D is unresolved. Between the trimmed V and J ends, which lost 3 bases and 2 bases, there was a span of 13 bases. The CDR3 length is 15 residues. CDR1 is MGHDK and CDR2 is SYGVNS in the germline V gene. The CDR3 coding sequence is TGTGCCAGCAGTGACCCTCAGGCCGGCAACTATGGCTACACCTTC. It encodes CASSDPQAGNYGYTF.

V usage is TRBV3-1 (or the pseudogene TRBV3-2) and J usage is TRBJ2-1; TRBD1 matches at 8 bases. Germline assignment: CDR1 LGHDT and CDR2 YNNKEL (reference sequence). This CDR3 region has 14 residues. V lost 3 bases and J lost 9; bases outside the gene matches: 7. The CDR3 reads CASSHDRGGSEQFF. The CDR3 nucleotides are TGTGCCAGCAGCCACGACAGGGGAGGATCTGAGCAGTTCTTC.

A word on this clone: Other DNA sequences within the sample encode an identical CDR3. This CDR3 is CASSGGSPGELFF. The CDR3 DNA reads as TGTGCCAGCAGTGGAGGGTCCCCCGGGGAGCTGTTTTTT. The rearrangement uses TRBV12-3 or TRBV12-4 and TRBJ2-2, with a possible D match to TRBD2 (6 bases). This CDR3 is 13 amino acids long. Trimming left V 5 bases short and J 6 bases short, with 10 bases between.

This sequence joins TRBV5-1 and TRBJ2-1; 8 nucleotides agree with TRBD2. CDR1 SGHRS and CDR2 YFSETQ come from the germline V gene. Germline trimming cut 2 bases from V and 7 bases from J; bases unmatched to any gene: 2. The CDR3 length is 13 residues. As DNA, the CDR3 is TGCGCCAGCAGCTTTCGGGGGGGTAATGAGCAGTTCTTC. Protein sequence: CASSFRGGNEQFF.

This chain joins TRBV29-1 and TRBJ2-4, with 7 bases that match TRBD1. This CDR3 spans 13 amino acids. In germline, CDR1 is SQVTM, CDR2 ANQGSEA. V shed 7 bases, J shed 9 bases, and the junction held 12 bases outside the gene matches. The CDR3 coding sequence is TGCAGCGCCCGAGCCCAGCAGGGGGTCATTCAGTACTTC. Protein product: CSARAQQGVIQYF.

The rearrangement joins TRBV27 to TRBJ1-2, with 11 bases matching TRBD1. Germline V lookup: CDR1 MNHEY, CDR2 SMNVEV (reference sequence). CDR3 length: 14 residues. V trimming: 2 bases; J trimming: 8 bases; junction bases outside the gene matches: 4. CDR3 amino acids: CASSLRTGGGGYTF. In nucleotides, the CDR3 is TGTGCCAGCAGTTTACGGACAGGGGGCGGCGGCTACACCTTC.

The gene calls are TRBV15 and TRBJ1-1; D call uncertain. CDR1 and CDR2 from the germline V gene are LNHNV and YYDKDF (reference sequence). This CDR3 has 16 amino acids. The germline V and J ends were trimmed by 0 bases and 0 bases, with 11 bases remaining between them. DNA of the CDR3: TGTGCCACCAGCAGAGACAATACAGTCATGAACACTGAAGCTTTCTTT. Its translation: CATSRDNTVMNTEAFF.

This chain connects TRBV28 to TRBJ2-3; TRBD2 matches 9 bases. Per germline, CDR1 MDHEN and CDR2 SYDVKM. With 5 bases clipped from V and 1 base from J, the junction kept 4 bases outside the gene matches. The CDR3 runs to 15 residues. The CDR3 sequence is CASSGGRARTDTQYF. CDR3 bases: TGTGCCAGCAGTGGCGGGAGGGCCCGCACAGATACGCAGTATTTT.

The chain recombines TRBV19 with TRBJ2-6; 7 nucleotides match TRBD1. J was trimmed by 2 bases and V by 4 bases; bases with no gene match: 5. The CDR3 contains 16 residues. Looked up from germline, CDR1 is LNHDA and CDR2 is SQIVND (reference sequence). Here the CDR3 DNA reads TGTGCCAGTAGTACCAAGACAGGGACTGGGGCCAACGTCCTGACTTTC. Translation gives CASSTKTGTGANVLTF.